What follows is one T cell receptor (beta chain) and its context. The sample comes from a study of blood T cell repertoires in COVID-19. The germline CDR1 and CDR2 sequences are SEHNR and FQNEAQ (reference sequence). V lost 4 bases and J lost 8; bases outside the gene matches: 3. The length of the CDR3 is 12 residues. In Cohort 3, a recovered donor had either two negative PCRs, clearance, or symptom resolution. TCRdb's table, derived via immunoSEQ multiplex PCR, lists solely in-frame clones and lacks some. The sample records roughly 370,000 clones, just under 90% being singletons. The TCR was taken from a woman aged 50 to 60 who had recovered from COVID-19. V and J are TRBV7-9 and TRBJ1-2; TRBD1 agrees at 8 bases. Sequencing was performed on PBMCs or T cells enriched from blood (not recorded which). The CDR3 loop reads CASSSPGGGYTF. The CDR3 DNA reads TGTGCCAGCAGCTCACCAGGGGGCGGCTACACCTTC.